This TCR beta chain was identified in a study of blood T cells in healthy people across ages. The CDR3 runs to 13 residues. Germline trimming cut 4 bases from V and 8 bases from J; bases unmatched to any gene: 6. The V gene's germline CDR1 is SGHRS and CDR2 YFSETQ. The second PCR ran about 6 to 11 cycles with a sample-barcoded 5' primer and J-beta primers. TCRdb itself ran the 5' RACE reads through MiXCR, one entry per CDR3 protein. The data show about 630,000 distinct CDR3 sequences, about 21% seen once. The origin of this receptor is a man in his sixties or seventies in good health. The chain joins TRBV5-1 to TRBJ2-1, with 7 bases lining up with TRBD1. What was sequenced was blood. For the CDR3, the DNA is TGCGCCAGCAGCGAACAGGGGTGGGATGAGCAGTTCTTC. Protein: CASSEQGWDEQFF.